The rows below give T cell receptor beta chains drawn from one sample of a study of blood T cell repertoires in COVID-19. The method was immunoSEQ multiplex PCR; TCRdb's version includes in-frame clones alone and lacks a portion of them. The sample includes about 250,000 clones, roughly 90% of them seen just once. Sequencing used PBMCs or T cells enriched from blood (not recorded which). Source of these receptors: a woman in her forties or fifties who had recovered from COVID-19. CDR3s include the opening cysteine and the closing phenylalanine or tryptophan. The order of the fields is clone size, J gene, D gene, V gene, CDR3 DNA, CDR3 protein. D genes are given only for firm matches. Clone size is stated in some rows and not others, as once, few, many or a class when expanded.

NA | TRBJ1-1 | TRBD1 | TRBV3-1/TRBV3-2 | TGTGCCAGCTTAGGGGGACAGCTGAACACTGAAGCTTTCTTT | CASLGGQLNTEAFF
NA | TRBJ1-2 | NA | TRBV5-1 | TGCGCCAGCAGCGGGAGTTCAGCAAACTATGGCTACACCTTC | CASSGSSANYGYTF
NA | TRBJ2-7 | TRBD1 | TRBV11-2 | TGTGCCAGCAGCTCCCTAGAGGGGGCGGTGACATACGAGCAGTACTTC | CASSSLEGAVTYEQYF
once | TRBJ2-1 | TRBD2 | TRBV27 | TGTGCCAGCAGTTTATCAGGGCTAGCGGAAAGCTCCTACAATGAGCAGTTCTTC | CASSLSGLAESSYNEQFF
few | TRBJ2-5 | TRBD2 | TRBV28 | TGTGCCAGCAGTTTAATCACTAGCGGGACCCTAGCGATCCAGTACTTC | CASSLITSGTLAIQYF
once | TRBJ1-4 | NA | TRBV15 | TGTGCCACCAGCAGAGACCGCGGGCTTAATGAAAAACTGTTTTTT | CATSRDRGLNEKLFF
NA | TRBJ1-5 | TRBD1 | TRBV5-8 | TGTGCCAGCAGCCCGTCATACAACAGGGGAGGCAGGAATCAGCCCCAGCATTTT | CASSPSYNRGGRNQPQHF
NA | TRBJ2-2 | TRBD1 | TRBV5-4 | TGTGCCAGCAGCTCCGCGACAGGGCCCCGTGTCGGCACCGGGGAGCTGTTTTTT | CASSSATGPRVGTGELFF
NA | TRBJ1-1 | NA | TRBV6-1 | TGTGCCAGCAGTGAAGTGAGAATGGCAGGCCATTTCTTT | CASSEVRMAGHFF
NA | TRBJ2-5 | TRBD2 | TRBV6-5 | TGTGCCAGCAGCACATCCGGGACTAGGGAAGAGACCCAGTACTTC | CASSTSGTREETQYF
NA | TRBJ1-1 | NA | TRBV12-5 | TGTGCTAGTGGTTTCCGGACAGCCTTGAACACTGAAGCTTTCTTT | CASGFRTALNTEAFF
NA | TRBJ2-1 | TRBD2 | TRBV4-1 | TGCGCCAGCAGCCACCATGTAGGGACTAGTGATGAGCAGTTCTTC | CASSHHVGTSDEQFF
NA | TRBJ1-1 | TRBD1 | TRBV7-8 | TGTGCCAGCAGCTCACATGACAGGGCTTGGGTGAACACTGAAGCTTTCTTT | CASSSHDRAWVNTEAFF
NA | TRBJ1-1 | TRBD1 | TRBV5-1 | TGCGCCAGCAGCTTGGGGGATAACAGGGGCAACACTGAAGCTTTCTTT | CASSLGDNRGNTEAFF
once | TRBJ2-5 | TRBD1 | TRBV15 | TGTGCCACCAGCACGCCCATACAGGGGCAAGAGACCCAGTACTTC | CATSTPIQGQETQYF
NA | TRBJ2-6 | NA | TRBV4-3 | TGCGCCAGCAGCCCGGTTCGCTCTGGGGCCAACGTCCTGACTTTC | CASSPVRSGANVLTF
NA | TRBJ2-5 | NA | TRBV29-1 | TGCAGCGTCGTACCCGGAGCCGGGCGGAGGGGACAAGAGACCCAGTACTTC | CSVVPGAGRRGQETQYF
NA | TRBJ2-7 | TRBD1 | TRBV28 | TGTGCCAGCAGCTTCCCACCCGGGACAGCAAGCGCCCACGAGCAGTACTTC | CASSFPPGTASAHEQYF
NA | TRBJ2-7 | TRBD1 | TRBV18 | TGTGCCAGCTCACCGCTGGGGACAGCCTACGAGCAGTACTTC | CASSPLGTAYEQYF
once | TRBJ2-1 | TRBD1 | TRBV4-2 | TGTGCCAGCAGCCAAGATTTGAGGGCAGGGGGCTTCTATGAGCAGTTCTTC | CASSQDLRAGGFYEQFF
NA | TRBJ2-1 | NA | TRBV5-5 | TGTGCCAGCAGCTCCCGACTGGACAATGAGCAGTTCTTC | CASSSRLDNEQFF
NA | TRBJ2-4 | TRBD2 | TRBV7-2 | TGTGCCAGCAGCTTAGTAGCGGGAGGACCCGGCAACATTCAGTACTTC | CASSLVAGGPGNIQYF
few | TRBJ2-2 | NA | TRBV14 | TGTGCCAGCAGCCAAGTCCTAGGCCACACCGGGGAGCTGTTTTTT | CASSQVLGHTGELFF
NA | TRBJ2-7 | NA | TRBV7-2 | TGTGCCAGCAGCCCCCGTAGCGCCCTCAGATACGAGCAGTACTTC | CASSPRSALRYEQYF
NA | TRBJ2-1 | TRBD2 | TRBV27 | TGTGCCAGCAGTTTAGCTAGCGGGGGCCTAAGTGAGCAGTTCTTC | CASSLASGGLSEQFF
NA | TRBJ2-1 | NA | TRBV5-6 | TGTGCCAGCAACAAAAGGGACAACTCCTACAATGAGCAGTTCTTC | CASNKRDNSYNEQFF
few | TRBJ2-1 | NA | TRBV24-1 | TGTGCCACCAGTGATGCGGGGACAGCGGGGGCCAATGAGCAGTTCTTC | CATSDAGTAGANEQFF
NA | TRBJ2-5 | TRBD1 | TRBV11-3 | TGTGCCAGCAGCCTATCGGGACAGTCAAACTTC | CASSLSGQSNF
NA | TRBJ1-5 | TRBD1 | TRBV3-1/TRBV3-2 | TGTGCCAGCAGCCCCCGGGACAGGTATCAGCCCCAGCATTTT | CASSPRDRYQPQHF
NA | TRBJ1-2 | NA | TRBV28 | TGTGCCAGCACCACAGGGACGTACTATGGCTACACCTTC | CASTTGTYYGYTF
NA | TRBJ1-2 | NA | TRBV29-1 | TGCAGCGTAGGGACTTCCTCCTATGGCTACACCTTC | CSVGTSSYGYTF